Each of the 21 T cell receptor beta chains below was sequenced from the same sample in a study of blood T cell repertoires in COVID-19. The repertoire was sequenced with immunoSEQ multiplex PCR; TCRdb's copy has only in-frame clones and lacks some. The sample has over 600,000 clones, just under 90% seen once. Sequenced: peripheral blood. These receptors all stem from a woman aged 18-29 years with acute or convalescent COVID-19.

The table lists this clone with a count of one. CDR3 DNA: TGTGCCAGCAGCTTAGAACCGGGACAGGGGACGCCTGAAGCTTTCTTT. Its translation is CASSLEPGQGTPEAFF. The genes are TRBV7-9 and TRBJ1-1; 10 bases are a match to TRBD1. J gave up 6 bases and V 1 base, and 8 bases lay outside the gene matches. Germline V gene sequence: CDR1 SEHNR, CDR2 FQNEAQ (reference sequence). The CDR3 loop spans 16 amino acids.

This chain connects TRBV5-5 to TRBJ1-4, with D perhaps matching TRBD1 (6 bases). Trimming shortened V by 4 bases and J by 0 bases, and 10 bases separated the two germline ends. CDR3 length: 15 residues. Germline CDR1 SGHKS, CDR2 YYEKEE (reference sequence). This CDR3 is CASSQQGATNEKLFF. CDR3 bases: TGTGCCAGCAGCCAACAGGGAGCAACTAATGAAAAACTGTTTTTT.

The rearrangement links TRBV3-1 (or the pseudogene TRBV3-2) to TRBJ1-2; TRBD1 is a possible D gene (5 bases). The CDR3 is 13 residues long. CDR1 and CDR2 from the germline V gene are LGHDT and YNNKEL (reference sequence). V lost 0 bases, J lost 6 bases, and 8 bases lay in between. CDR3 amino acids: CASSQDQGDGYTF. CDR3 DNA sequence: TGTGCCAGCAGCCAAGACCAGGGCGATGGCTACACCTTC.

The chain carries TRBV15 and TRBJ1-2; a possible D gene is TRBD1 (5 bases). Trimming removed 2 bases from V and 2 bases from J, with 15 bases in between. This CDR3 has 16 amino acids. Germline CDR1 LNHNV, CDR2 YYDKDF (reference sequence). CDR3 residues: CATSRQGGRMNYGYTF. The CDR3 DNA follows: TGTGCCACCAGCAGACAGGGTGGCAGGATGAACTATGGCTACACCTTC.

CDR3 amino acids: CASSSAYEENTEAFF. CDR3 bases: TGTGCCAGCAGCTCCGCCTACGAAGAGAACACTGAAGCTTTCTTT. J is TRBJ1-1 and V is TRBV6-6; D uncertain. Trimming took off 6 bases at V and 1 base at J, with 15 bases between the two ends. Germline V gene lookup returns CDR1 MNHNY and CDR2 SVGAGI (reference sequence). CDR3 size: 15 residues.

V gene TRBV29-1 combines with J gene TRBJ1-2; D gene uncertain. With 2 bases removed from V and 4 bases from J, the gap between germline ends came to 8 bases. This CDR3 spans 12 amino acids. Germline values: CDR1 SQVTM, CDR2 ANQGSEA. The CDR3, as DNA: TGCAGCGTTGAATGGCCCACCTATGGCTACACCTTC. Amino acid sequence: CSVEWPTYGYTF.

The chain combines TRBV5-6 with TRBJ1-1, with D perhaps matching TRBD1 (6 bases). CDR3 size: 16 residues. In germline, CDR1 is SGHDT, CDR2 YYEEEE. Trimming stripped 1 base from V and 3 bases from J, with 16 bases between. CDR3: CASSLNGRGADTEAFF. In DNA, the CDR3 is TGTGCCAGCAGCTTGAATGGTCGGGGGGCCGACACTGAAGCTTTCTTT.

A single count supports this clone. CDR3 sequence (DNA): TGCAGCGGCAAACAGGGAAAGGGTGAGGACTACACCTTC. Translating gives CSGKQGKGEDYTF. The gene calls are TRBV29-1 and TRBJ1-2; maybe TRBD1 (6 bases). The CDR3 is 13 residues long. CDR1 SQVTM and CDR2 ANQGSEA come from the germline V gene. Trimming shortened V by 7 bases and J by 10 bases, and 22 bases separated the two germline ends.

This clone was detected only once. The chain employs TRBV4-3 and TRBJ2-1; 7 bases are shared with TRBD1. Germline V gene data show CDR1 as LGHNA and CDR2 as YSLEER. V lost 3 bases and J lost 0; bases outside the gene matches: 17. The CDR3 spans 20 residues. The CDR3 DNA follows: TGCGCCAGCAGCCAGGTTACCGGGACAGCGGACTGGAGCTCCTACAATGAGCAGTTCTTC. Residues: CASSQVTGTADWSSYNEQFF.

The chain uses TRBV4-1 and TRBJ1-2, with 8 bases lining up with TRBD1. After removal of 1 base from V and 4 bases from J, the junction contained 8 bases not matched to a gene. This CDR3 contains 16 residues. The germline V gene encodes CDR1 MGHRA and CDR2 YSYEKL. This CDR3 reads CASSQGAGGLFYGYTF. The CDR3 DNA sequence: TGCGCCAGCAGCCAAGGGGCAGGGGGCCTATTCTATGGCTACACCTTC.

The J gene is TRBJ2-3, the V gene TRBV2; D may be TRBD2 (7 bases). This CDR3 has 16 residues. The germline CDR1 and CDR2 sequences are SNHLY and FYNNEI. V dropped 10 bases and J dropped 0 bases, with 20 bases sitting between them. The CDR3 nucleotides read TGTGCCACCACTAGAAGGGGGGGCCTTAGCACAGATACGCAGTATTTT. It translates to CATTRRGGLSTDTQYF.

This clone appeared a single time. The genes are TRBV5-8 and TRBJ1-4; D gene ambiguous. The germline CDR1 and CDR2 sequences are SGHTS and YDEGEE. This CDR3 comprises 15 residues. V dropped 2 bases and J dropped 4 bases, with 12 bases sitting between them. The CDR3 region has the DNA TGTGCCAGCAGCTTTCCGCAGACTTATAATGAAAAACTGTTTTTT. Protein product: CASSFPQTYNEKLFF.

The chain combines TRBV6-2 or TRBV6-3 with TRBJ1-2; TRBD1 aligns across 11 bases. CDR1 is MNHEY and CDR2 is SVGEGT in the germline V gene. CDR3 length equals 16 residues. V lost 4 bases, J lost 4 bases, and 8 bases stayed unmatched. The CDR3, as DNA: TGTGCCAGCAGTTCCCGGACAGGGGGCGTCGTCTATGGCTACACCTTC. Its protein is CASSSRTGGVVYGYTF.

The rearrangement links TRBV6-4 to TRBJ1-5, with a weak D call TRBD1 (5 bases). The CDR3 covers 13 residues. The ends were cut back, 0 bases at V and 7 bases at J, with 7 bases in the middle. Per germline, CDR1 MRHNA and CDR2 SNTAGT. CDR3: CASSDSGGQPQHF. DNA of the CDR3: TGTGCCAGCAGTGACTCGGGGGGACAGCCCCAGCATTTT.

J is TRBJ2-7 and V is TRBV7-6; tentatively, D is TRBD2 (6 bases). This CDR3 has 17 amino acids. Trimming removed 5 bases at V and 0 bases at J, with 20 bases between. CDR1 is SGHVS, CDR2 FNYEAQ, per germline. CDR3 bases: TGTGCCAGCAGCCCCTGGGTGCGGGGCTCCAGCTCCTACGAGCAGTACTTC. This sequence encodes CASSPWVRGSSSYEQYF.

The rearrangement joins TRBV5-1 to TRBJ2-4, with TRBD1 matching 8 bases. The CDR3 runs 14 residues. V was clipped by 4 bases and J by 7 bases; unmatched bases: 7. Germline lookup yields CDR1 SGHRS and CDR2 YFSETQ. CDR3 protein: CASSPGQGTNIQYF. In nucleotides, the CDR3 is TGCGCCAGCAGCCCAGGACAGGGTACCAACATTCAGTACTTC.

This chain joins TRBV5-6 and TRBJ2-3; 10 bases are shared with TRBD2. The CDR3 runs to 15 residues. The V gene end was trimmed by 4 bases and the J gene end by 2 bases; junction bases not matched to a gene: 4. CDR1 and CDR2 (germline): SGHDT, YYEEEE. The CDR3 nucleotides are TGTGCCAGCAGCCTTGGACTAGCGGACACAGATACGCAGTATTTT. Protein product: CASSLGLADTDTQYF.

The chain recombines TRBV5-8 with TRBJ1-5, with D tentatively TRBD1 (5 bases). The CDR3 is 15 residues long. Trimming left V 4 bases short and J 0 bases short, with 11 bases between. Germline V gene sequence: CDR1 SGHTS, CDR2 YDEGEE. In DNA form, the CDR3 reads TGTGCCAGCAGCCGACAGCCGTATAGCAATCAGCCCCAGCATTTT. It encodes CASSRQPYSNQPQHF. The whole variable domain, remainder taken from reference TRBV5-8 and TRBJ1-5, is EAGVTQSPTHLIKTRGQQATLRCSPISGHTSVYWYQQALGLGLQFLLWYDEGEERNRGNFPPRFSGRQFPNYSSELNVNALELEDSALYLCASSRQPYSNQPQHFGDGTRLSIL.

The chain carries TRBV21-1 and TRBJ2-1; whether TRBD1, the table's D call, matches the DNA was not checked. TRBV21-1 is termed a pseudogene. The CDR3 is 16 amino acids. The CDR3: CASSAPGQGLYNEQFF. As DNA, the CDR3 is TGTGCCAGCAGCGCGCCGGGACAGGGACTATACAATGAGCAGTTCTTC.

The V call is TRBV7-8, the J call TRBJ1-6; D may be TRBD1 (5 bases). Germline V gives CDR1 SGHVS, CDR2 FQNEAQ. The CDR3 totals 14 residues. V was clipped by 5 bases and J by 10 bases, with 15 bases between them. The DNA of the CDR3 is TGTGCCAGCAGCCAAGGGGCCTATGAGTCACCCCTCCACTTT. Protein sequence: CASSQGAYESPLHF.

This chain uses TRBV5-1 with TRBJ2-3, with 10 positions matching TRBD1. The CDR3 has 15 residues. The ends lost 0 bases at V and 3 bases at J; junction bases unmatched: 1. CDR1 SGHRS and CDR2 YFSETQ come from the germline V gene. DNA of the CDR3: TGCGCCAGCAGCTTGGTGGGACAGGGGACAGATACGCAGTATTTT. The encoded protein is CASSLVGQGTDTQYF.